Listed below are T cell receptor beta chains from one sample, sequenced in a study of cytomegalovirus exposure and HLA in healthy donors. Only in-frame clones appear in the TCRdb table, and some are missing; sequencing was by immunoSEQ multiplex PCR. Its clone listing holds fewer than 250,000 clones. Sequences were obtained from PBMCs. The receptors shown here come from a woman aged 30 to 39 in good health and CMV-seropositive. CDR3s include the opening cysteine and the closing phenylalanine or tryptophan. The order of the fields is CDR3 DNA, CDR3 protein, V gene, D gene, J gene. D genes are given only for firm matches.

CDR3nt: TGTGCCAGCAGTTACGGACAGCACACCGGGGAGCTGTTTTTT
CDR3aa: CASSYGQHTGELFF
v_gene: TRBV28
d_gene: NA
j_gene: TRBJ2-2

CDR3nt: TGTGCCAGCTCACCATCTCCACAGGGGAACACCGGGGAGCTGTTTTTT
CDR3aa: CASSPSPQGNTGELFF
v_gene: TRBV18
d_gene: NA
j_gene: TRBJ2-2

CDR3nt: TGTGCCAGCAGTACGACAGGGAATGAGCAGTTCTTC
CDR3aa: CASSTTGNEQFF
v_gene: TRBV6-5
d_gene: TRBD1
j_gene: TRBJ2-1

CDR3nt: TGTGCCAGCAGCTTTTCCGCTGAAGCTTTCTTT
CDR3aa: CASSFSAEAFF
v_gene: TRBV11-2
d_gene: NA
j_gene: TRBJ1-1

CDR3nt: TGTGCCAGCAGTCCCGGACAGACATATGGCTACACCTTC
CDR3aa: CASSPGQTYGYTF
v_gene: TRBV25-1
d_gene: NA
j_gene: TRBJ1-2

CDR3nt: TGTGCCAGGAGGGAGGCTAGCACAGATACGCAGTATTTT
CDR3aa: CARREASTDTQYF
v_gene: TRBV7-9
d_gene: NA
j_gene: TRBJ2-3

CDR3nt: TGTGCCAGCAGGGGGCGCGGTTCAGATACGCAGTATTTT
CDR3aa: CASRGRGSDTQYF
v_gene: TRBV2
d_gene: NA
j_gene: TRBJ2-3

CDR3nt: TGTGCCAGCGGTAAGGGGCAAGAGACCCAGTACTTC
CDR3aa: CASGKGQETQYF
v_gene: TRBV27
d_gene: NA
j_gene: TRBJ2-5

CDR3nt: TGTGCCAGCAGCTGGGACAGCGTGAACACTGAAGCTTTCTTT
CDR3aa: CASSWDSVNTEAFF
v_gene: TRBV7-6
d_gene: TRBD1
j_gene: TRBJ1-1

CDR3nt: TGTGCCAGCAGCCACGGGACAGCTAACTATGGCTACACCTTC
CDR3aa: CASSHGTANYGYTF
v_gene: TRBV5-8
d_gene: TRBD1
j_gene: TRBJ1-2

CDR3nt: TGTGCCAGCAGTCGCGGTAGCGGGAGGGAGACCCAGTACTTC
CDR3aa: CASSRGSGRETQYF
v_gene: TRBV7-8
d_gene: TRBD2
j_gene: TRBJ2-5

CDR3nt: TGTGCCAGCAGTGAGGAGGGGGCGTCCTACAATGAGCAGTTCTTC
CDR3aa: CASSEEGASYNEQFF
v_gene: TRBV2
d_gene: NA
j_gene: TRBJ2-1

CDR3nt: TGTGCCAGCAGCGTCCAGGGGGCAACTAATGAAAAACTGTTTTTT
CDR3aa: CASSVQGATNEKLFF
v_gene: TRBV9
d_gene: TRBD1
j_gene: TRBJ1-4

CDR3nt: TGCGCCAGCGCCCTTTCTTACAGGGGAACAGATACGCAGTATTTT
CDR3aa: CASALSYRGTDTQYF
v_gene: TRBV5-1
d_gene: TRBD1
j_gene: TRBJ2-3

CDR3nt: TGTGCACTGCGGAGCACAGATACGCAGTATTTT
CDR3aa: CALRSTDTQYF
v_gene: TRBV28
d_gene: NA
j_gene: TRBJ2-3

CDR3nt: TGCGCCAGCAGCCAAGAGGTGGTGGGCCCAGATATGCAGTATTTT
CDR3aa: CASSQEVVGPDMQYF
v_gene: TRBV4-3
d_gene: NA
j_gene: TRBJ2-3

CDR3nt: TGTGCCAGCAGCTTAGGGACAGGGAGCAATCAGCCCCAGCATTTT
CDR3aa: CASSLGTGSNQPQHF
v_gene: TRBV7-2
d_gene: TRBD1
j_gene: TRBJ1-5

CDR3nt: TGTGCCAGCAGCCAGGGACAGAACACTGAAGCTTTCTTC
CDR3aa: CASSQGQNTEAFF
v_gene: TRBV5-4
d_gene: TRBD1
j_gene: TRBJ1-1

CDR3nt: TGTGCCAGCAACTCTCGCCCGCGGACATCGGCCGGCTACACCTTC
CDR3aa: CASNSRPRTSAGYTF
v_gene: TRBV6-5
d_gene: NA
j_gene: TRBJ1-2

CDR3nt: TGTGCCGGGCTGACTAGGGTCGGTGAGCAGTTCTTC
CDR3aa: CAGLTRVGEQFF
v_gene: TRBV6-1
d_gene: NA
j_gene: TRBJ2-1

CDR3nt: TGCGCCAGCAGCCAAGATTTTAGTCTGGGACTTAAAAACATTCAGTACTTC
CDR3aa: CASSQDFSLGLKNIQYF
v_gene: TRBV4-3
d_gene: NA
j_gene: TRBJ2-4

CDR3nt: TGTGCCTGGAGTGAGGGACTGCTAGAGACCCAGTACTTC
CDR3aa: CAWSEGLLETQYF
v_gene: TRBV30
d_gene: NA
j_gene: TRBJ2-5

CDR3nt: TGTGCCAGCAGTCAACTAGGGACAGGGGATTTCCGCGAAGGTGAAAAACTGTTTTTT
CDR3aa: CASSQLGTGDFREGEKLFF
v_gene: TRBV28
d_gene: TRBD1
j_gene: TRBJ1-4

CDR3nt: TGTGCCAGCAGTGATGCGGGGGGCCCCAATCAGCCCCAGCATTTT
CDR3aa: CASSDAGGPNQPQHF
v_gene: TRBV6-1
d_gene: NA
j_gene: TRBJ1-5

CDR3nt: TGTGCCAGCAGCGTAGCTACCGCAGGGATCACAGATACGCAGTATTTT
CDR3aa: CASSVATAGITDTQYF
v_gene: TRBV9
d_gene: NA
j_gene: TRBJ2-3

CDR3nt: TGTGCCAGCAGGCGGGTCGACGCCGGGGAGCTGTTTTTT
CDR3aa: CASRRVDAGELFF
v_gene: TRBV5-6
d_gene: NA
j_gene: TRBJ2-2

CDR3nt: TGCAGCGTTGTAACAACTGAAGCTTTCTTT
CDR3aa: CSVVTTEAFF
v_gene: TRBV29-1
d_gene: NA
j_gene: TRBJ1-1

CDR3nt: TGCGCCAGCAGTGACCGACAGGGTAGGGACCCGGGTAATGAGCAGTTCTTC
CDR3aa: CASSDRQGRDPGNEQFF
v_gene: TRBV10-2
d_gene: TRBD1
j_gene: TRBJ2-1